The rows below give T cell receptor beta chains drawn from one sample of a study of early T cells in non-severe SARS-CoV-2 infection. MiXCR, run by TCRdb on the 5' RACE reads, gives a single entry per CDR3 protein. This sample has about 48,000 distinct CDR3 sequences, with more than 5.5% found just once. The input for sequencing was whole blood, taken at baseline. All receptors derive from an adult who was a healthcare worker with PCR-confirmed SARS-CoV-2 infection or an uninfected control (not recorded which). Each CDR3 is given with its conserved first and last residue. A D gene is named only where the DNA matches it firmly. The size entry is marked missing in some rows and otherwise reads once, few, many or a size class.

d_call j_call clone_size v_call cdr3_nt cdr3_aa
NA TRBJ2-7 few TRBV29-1 TGCAGCGTGACGGAGGGCGGCTTAAGCTCCTACGAGCAGTACTTC CSVTEGGLSSYEQYF
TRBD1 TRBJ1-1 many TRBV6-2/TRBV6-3 TGTGCCAGCAGTTCGAACAGGGGGCTTAACACTGAAGCTTTCTTT CASSSNRGLNTEAFF
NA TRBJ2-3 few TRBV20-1 TGCAGTGCTAGTCCGGAACTCTTTTCCACAGATACGCAGTATTTT CSASPELFSTDTQYF
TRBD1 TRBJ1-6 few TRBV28 TGTGCCAGCAGTTTGCCATGGACAGGGCTACATAATTCACCCCTCCACTTT CASSLPWTGLHNSPLHF
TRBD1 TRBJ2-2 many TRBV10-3 TGTGCCATCGGTCCCGGGACAGGAACCGGGGAGCTGTTTTTT CAIGPGTGTGELFF
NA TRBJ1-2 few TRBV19 TGTGCCAGTAGTATCGCCGCAGGGAACTATGGCTACACCTTC CASSIAAGNYGYTF
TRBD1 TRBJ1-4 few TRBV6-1 TGTGCCAGCAGTTTGGGACAGGGGGCGTTTGAAAAACTGTTTTTT CASSLGQGAFEKLFF
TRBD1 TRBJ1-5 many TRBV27 TGTGCCAGCAGTTGGGGACAGGGTGGCAATCAGCCCCAGCATTTT CASSWGQGGNQPQHF
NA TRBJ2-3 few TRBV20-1 TGCAGTGCTAGAGATGAAGCGGTTAGCACAGATACGCAGTATTTT CSARDEAVSTDTQYF
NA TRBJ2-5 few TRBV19 TGTGCCAGTAGTATAGATCGGGGAAGGAACCAGTACTTC CASSIDRGRNQYF
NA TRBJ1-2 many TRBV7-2 TGTGCCAGCAGCCCGTTGGGCGGATCCTATGGCTACACCTTC CASSPLGGSYGYTF
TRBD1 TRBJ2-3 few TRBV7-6 TGTGCCAGCAGCTTAGGGACAGGCTACCAAGGGGATACGCAGTATTTT CASSLGTGYQGDTQYF
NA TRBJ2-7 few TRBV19 TGTGCCAGTAGTATGTCCGCCGAGAGCTACTACGAGCAGTACTTC CASSMSAESYYEQYF
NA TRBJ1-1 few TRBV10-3 TGTGCCATCAGTGGCAGACCGAACACTGAAGCTTTCTTT CAISGRPNTEAFF
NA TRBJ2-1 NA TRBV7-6 TGTGCCAGCAGCCCCACGGGTAATGAGCAGTTCTTC CASSPTGNEQFF
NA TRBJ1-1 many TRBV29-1 TGCAGCGTTGAAACCGGAAGAGCTTTCTTT CSVETGRAFF
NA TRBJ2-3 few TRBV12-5 TGTGCTAGTGGTTCTGGTCGGACGAGCACAGATACGCAGTATTTT CASGSGRTSTDTQYF
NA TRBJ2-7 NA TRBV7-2 TGTGCCAGCAGCCCACAACAAACCTGGGAGCAGTACTTC CASSPQQTWEQYF
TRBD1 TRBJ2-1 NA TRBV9 TGTGCCAGCAGCCCCCGGGACAGCTCCTCCTACAATGAGCAGTTCTTC CASSPRDSSSYNEQFF
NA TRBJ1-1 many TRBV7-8 TGTGCCAGCAGCCGCGCCTTTGGGGCTGAAGCTTTCTTT CASSRAFGAEAFF